This T cell receptor (beta chain) was sequenced in a study of shared clonotypes between healthy human individuals (dated by TCRdb to the early 2020s). In terms of the full investigation: The cohort comprised a couple of women and three men aged 18 to 49 years. Leukapheresis yielded between about 0.8 and 8.9 billion PBMCs per donor. To increase sequencing depth and limit assay-specific biases, TCR repertoire library preparation and sequencing were carried out by different laboratories using diverse techniques. For each donor, CD4 naive and CD4 memory were each given three plates, CD8 naive was given two plates, and CD8 memory was given one plate. Blood TCR repertoires of about 5 healthy adults were deeply sequenced to estimate repertoire size and the extent of clonotype sharing between individuals.

As concerns this clone: Which antigen it targets is not known. No quality values exist for individual bases; no much larger clone is one base distant.

CD8 naive samples consisted of CD45RO-negative cells that were positively selected for CCR7, yielding a CD45RA+CCR7+ population without TemRA cells. Donors were healthy HIV-negative adults with no recently reported acute infections or vaccinations. Every donor was a Caucasian adult living in Nashville, Tennessee, USA. After blood collection by leukapheresis, PBMCs were isolated using Ficoll-Histopaque density gradient centrifugation and then cryopreserved in the vapor phase of liquid nitrogen. Purity and quantity of every magnetically sorted T cell population were checked by analytical flow cytometry. Genomic DNA was isolated from each sorted fraction and quantified by UV absorbance on a Nanodrop 2000c. Using the deep immunoSEQ assay, multiplex PCR amplified TCR CDR3 regions from genomic DNA. For each cell subset, the extracted genomic DNA was distributed evenly across all wells of several immunoSEQ 96-well plates, and each plate served as one replicate. For sorted subsets, around 200 ng genomic DNA, equal to 30,000 or so T cell genomes, was loaded into each replicate PCR. The purified libraries were quantified using a Qubit 3.0 fluorometer, sized with a Bioanalyzer 2100, and then quantified again using the KAPA Library Quantification kit. A separate single-read 150-cycle Illumina NextSeq 550 flow cell was used to sequence each immunoSEQ 96-well plate. Regarding the original processing steps: Because the immunoSEQ output included only junctional sequences and no quality scores, the filtering could not be the same as the filtering used for full-length reads. Sequences were annotated with PyIR, a Python wrapper for IgBLAST v1.9, and V/J genes and CDR3 were assigned using IMGT germline references. Reads were filtered out if the reads had weak V/J assignments (E-value above 1e-6), no CDR3, stop codons, out-of-frame junctions, or ambiguous translated residues. V3J clonotypes were defined as sequences sharing an identical inferred V gene, J gene, and CDR3 amino acid sequence. Percentage overlap between repertoires was computed as shared unique clonotypes divided by the size of the smaller repertoire. Repertoire richness was assessed with RTK rarefaction, the Chao1 estimator, and Recon v2.1 estimates of unobserved clonotypes. Generation probabilities were computed with OLGA for all TCRbeta clonotypes obtained by the gDNA method from a few donors. TCRdb took over this immuneACCESS table, retaining in-frame rearrangements with V and J assigned. Such tables are incomplete; in checked studies, under half of the missing clones stem from an unresolved V gene, and the remainder is unexplained. That table supplies the V and J calls and clone size; D and trimming were determined from the DNA. Present in this sample are approximately 1.9 million clones, roughly 93% of which were seen just once. The top ten constitute approximately 1.7% of the sample.

CDR1 MNHEY and CDR2 SMNVEV were looked up in the germline V gene (reference sequence). From V the trimming removes 5 bases and from J it removes 6 bases, while the gene matches leave 8 bases of the junction unaccounted for. Measured from the cysteine to the phenylalanine, the CDR3 is 16 residues long. Only the CDR3 portion is preserved as DNA: 48 bases, with reading frame beginning at the first base. Results the study describes overall, beyond this receptor: Estimated clonotype richness was generally larger for naive than for memory subsets. The small number of donors limited the genetic and exposure-history diversity represented. Sharing across a few donors was observed for 4.5% to 6.5% of naive CD4, under 4% of naive CD8, about 2.3% of memory CD4, and approximately 0.41% of memory CD8 clonotypes. Based on pairwise subsampling, the degree of clonotype sharing among donors was expected to be affected by sequencing depth. Sampling was restricted to blood, and TCR repertoires in tissue are likely to differ from TCR repertoires in blood. Rarefaction of sorted-subset datasets indicated incomplete sequencing despite the large sequencing depth. Clonotypes shared by all four sorted-subset donors showed higher generation probabilities than non-shared clonotypes.

Recombination connected TRBV27 to TRBJ2-2, and TRBD1 matches 11 of the central bases. Material for sequencing was naive CD8+ T cells from PBMCs. The sample's cell subset or site label is to be understood as: CD45RA+CCR7+. This receptor was obtained from a man younger than 35 in good health. Some clones in this sample may be carry-over from other donors' samples. The sequence in DNA is TGTGCCAGCAGTCCATGGACAGGGGGCGCACCCGGGGAGCTGTTTTTT. Its coded protein is CASSPWTGGAPGELFF.